The 17 T cell receptor beta chains below were found in one sample sequenced in a study of T cells in Graves' hyperthyroidism and ophthalmopathy. TCR beta CDR3 regions were amplified from RNA. The HTBI primer set drove a first-round RT-PCR of the TCR CDR3. TCRdb passed the multiplex PCR reads through MiXCR, listing each CDR3 protein once. The sample contains about 420,000 distinct CDR3 sequences, roughly 13% of which appear only once. Material for sequencing was blood. Source of these receptors: a woman aged 18 to 35 with Graves' hyperthyroidism.

This clonotype was seen at least ten times. The V and J genes are TRBV6-6 and TRBJ2-5; 7 bases agree with TRBD1. Unmatched junction bases numbered 8, after V lost 3 bases and J lost 4 bases. Germline V CDR1 and CDR2: MNHNY, SVGAGI (reference sequence). CDR3 size: 15 residues. The CDR3 protein is CASSYSTGWGETQYF. In nucleotides, the CDR3 is TGTGCCAGCAGTTATTCGACAGGGTGGGGAGAGACCCAGTACTTC.

In its sample, this clonotype was seen many times. At one end, the junction sequence differs from germline, possibly due to a read error. The gene calls are TRBV10-3 and TRBJ2-7; D call uncertain. The CDR3 is made up of 13 amino acids. Germline CDR1 reads ENHRY; CDR2 reads SYGVKD. The CDR3: CALRSPSSYEQYF. For the CDR3, the DNA is TGTGCCCTCAGGAGCCCAAGCTCCTACGAGCAGTACTTC.

This clonotype has more than one count but fewer than ten. The chain carries TRBV20-1 and TRBJ2-1; TRBD2 aligns across 9 bases. The CDR3 totals 17 residues. The V gene end was trimmed by 0 bases and the J gene end by 10 bases; junction bases not matched to a gene: 16. Germline V lookup: CDR1 DFQATT, CDR2 SNEGSKA (reference sequence). This CDR3 reads CSARDPTSGLPRGEQFF. The CDR3 DNA sequence: TGCAGTGCTAGAGATCCCACTAGCGGGTTGCCACGAGGGGAGCAGTTCTTC.

This clonotype has more than one count but fewer than ten. The chain combines TRBV5-1 with TRBJ2-5, with D possibly being TRBD2 (7 bases). The CDR3 runs to 14 residues. V gave up 6 bases and J gave up 4 bases, with 16 bases separating them. Germline loops: CDR1 SGHRS, CDR2 YFSETQ. CDR3 coding DNA: TGCGCCAGCATGTGGGGGGGGGCGCGAGAGACCCAGTACTTC. This gives the protein CASMWGGARETQYF.

This clonotype has ten or more counts. J is TRBJ2-5 and V is TRBV18, with a possible D match to TRBD1 (5 bases). The germline CDR1 and CDR2 sequences are KGHSH and LQKENI. The CDR3 has 12 amino acids. V shed 10 bases and J shed 3 bases, with 12 bases lying between them. The CDR3, as DNA: TGTGCCACAGGGCGCCTTAAAGAGACCCAGTACTTC. Amino acids: CATGRLKETQYF.

The sample holds many counts of this clonotype. The V gene is TRBV10-3, the J gene TRBJ2-2; 8 bases line up with TRBD1. Germline CDR1 is ENHRY and CDR2 is SYGVKD. The junction had 5 bases not matched to a gene; V was cut back by 10 bases and J by 1 base. This CDR3 has 14 residues. CDR3 sequence: CATGTGENTGELFF. The CDR3, as DNA: TGTGCCACTGGGACAGGCGAGAACACCGGGGAGCTGTTTTTT.

This clonotype was picked up many times. The chain links TRBV6-2 or TRBV6-3 to TRBJ1-2; 8 bases align to TRBD1. CDR1 and CDR2 from the germline V gene are MNHEY and SVGEGT. This CDR3 has 13 residues. Unmatched junction bases numbered 8, after V lost 7 bases and J lost 7 bases. The CDR3 loop reads CASTFGQGVGYTF. The CDR3 DNA sequence: TGTGCCAGCACCTTTGGACAGGGTGTTGGCTACACCTTC.

On this clonotype itself: A much larger clone lies a single base off, so this may be a read error. This rearrangement joins TRBV10-3 to TRBJ2-1, with a tentative D call TRBD2 (5 bases). Trimming shortened V by 6 bases and J by 5 bases, and 14 bases separated the two germline ends. The germline CDR1 and CDR2 sequences are ENHRY and SYGVKD. The CDR3 sequence is 14 residues long. The CDR3 protein is CAISLQEAHNEQFF. CDR3 nucleotides: TGTGCCATCAGCTTGCAGGAGGCCCACAATGAGCAGTTCTTC.

The V and J genes are TRBV12-3 or TRBV12-4 and TRBJ2-3; no definite D call. The CDR3 runs to 14 residues. The V and J ends lost 5 bases and 3 bases respectively, with 12 bases between them. The CDR3 DNA reads as TGTGCCAGCAGTCCGCTTAGTGGGACAGATACGCAGTATTTT. This gives the protein CASSPLSGTDTQYF.

A few counts support this clonotype. The chain employs TRBV4-1 and TRBJ2-7; tentatively, D is TRBD1 or TRBD2 (5 bases each). CDR3 size: 15 residues. Between the trimmed V and J ends, which lost 1 base and 3 bases, there was a span of 13 bases. Germline values: CDR1 MGHRA, CDR2 YSYEKL. CDR3 sequence (DNA): TGCGCCAGCAGCCAAGTAGTGGGGACGGTCTACGAGCAGTACTTC. Its protein is CASSQVVGTVYEQYF.

This clonotype was observed at least ten times. The CDR3 nucleotides read TGTGCTAGTGGGGGTGCTCGGACAGACGATCAGCCCCAGCATTTT. It encodes CASGGARTDDQPQHF. The gene calls are TRBV12-5 and TRBJ1-5, with D maybe TRBD1 (6 bases). The CDR3 consists of 15 residues. V was clipped by 6 bases and J by 5 bases, with 17 bases between them. From germline, CDR1 is LGHNT and CDR2 FRNRAP.

This clonotype was counted between two and nine times. The V call is TRBV29-1, the J call TRBJ2-7, with 7 bases matching TRBD1. CDR3 size: 12 residues. V lost 4 bases and J lost 3; bases outside the gene matches: 3. Germline assignment: CDR1 SQVTM and CDR2 ANQGSEA. CDR3 nucleotide sequence: TGCAGCGTTGGAGGGGGCGGCTACGAGCAGTACTTC. This sequence encodes CSVGGGGYEQYF.

The table lists this clonotype with many counts. This rearrangement joins TRBV7-8 to TRBJ2-5; 7 bases fit TRBD2. The CDR3 runs to 13 residues. V shed 9 bases and J 3 bases; nucleotides not matched to a gene: 7. The germline V gene has CDR1 SGHVS and CDR2 FQNEAQ. The CDR3 protein is CARLLADKETQYF. The CDR3 DNA reads TGTGCCAGGTTGCTAGCGGACAAAGAGACCCAGTACTTC.

The V call is TRBV3-1, the J call TRBJ1-2, with D maybe TRBD1 (6 bases). V lost 2 bases and J lost 5, with 9 bases in between. Germline assignment: CDR1 LGHDT and CDR2 YNNKEL (reference sequence). There are 13 residues in the CDR3. CDR3 sequence: CASSQSQGYGYTF. CDR3 in DNA: TGTGCCAGCAGCCAAAGTCAGGGGTATGGCTACACCTTC.

The chain employs TRBV6-2 or TRBV6-3 and TRBJ1-5, with 11 bases that match TRBD1. This CDR3 has 16 amino acids. Germline V lookup: CDR1 MNHEY, CDR2 SVGEGT. Losses at the gene ends were 8 bases for V and 1 base for J; bases not matched to a gene: 7. The CDR3 here is CASLAGTGGSNQPQHF. The CDR3 nucleotides are TGTGCCAGCCTGGCCGGGACAGGGGGGAGCAATCAGCCCCAGCATTTT.

This clonotype was seen ten or more times. The chain is built from TRBV9 and TRBJ1-1, with a possible D match to TRBD1 (5 bases). V shed 3 bases and J shed 3 bases, with 9 bases lying between them. Germline-derived CDR1 and CDR2 are SGDLS and YYNGEE. The CDR3 spans 13 residues. The CDR3 DNA is TGTGCCAGCAGCGGACAGACTCACACTGAAGCTTTCTTT. Its protein product is CASSGQTHTEAFF.

This clonotype was recorded at least ten times. The J gene is TRBJ1-5, the V gene TRBV12-3 or TRBV12-4; TRBD1 matches at 7 bases. CDR3 length: 13 residues. Losses at the gene ends were 4 bases for V and 5 bases for J; bases not matched to a gene: 2. Here the CDR3 reads CASSSDRDQPQHF. The CDR3 DNA reads TGTGCCAGCAGTTCCGACAGGGATCAGCCCCAGCATTTT.